This TCR beta chain is drawn from a study of shared clonotypes between healthy human individuals. Method: immunoSEQ multiplex PCR; TCRdb's copy keeps in-frame clones and lacks some. Of about 960,000 clones in the sample, about 80% were seen once. CDR1 SQVTM and CDR2 ANQGSEA come from the germline V gene. This CDR3 has 14 residues. Between the trimmed V and J ends, which lost 1 base and 5 bases, there was a span of 13 bases. The receptor's source is a man between 18 and 35 years old in good health. The sample comprised memory CD4+ T cells sorted from blood. Subset noted: CD45RA-negative fraction. The V call is TRBV29-1, the J call TRBJ2-3, with a possible D match to TRBD2 (6 bases). CDR3 amino acids: CSVEGAGSLDTQYF. The CDR3 DNA reads TGCAGCGTTGAAGGGGCGGGATCGTTAGATACGCAGTATTTT.